This T cell receptor (beta chain) was documented in a study of patients and donors after allogeneic stem cell transplantation. TCRdb reprocessed the RT-PCR reads with MiXCR, giving one entry per CDR3 protein. The sample contains about 960,000 distinct CDR3 sequences, about 20% of which appear only once. The sample consisted of blood, either unsorted or a sorted T cell fraction (not recorded which). This TCR derives from a human donor who was either an allogeneic HSCT recipient or a stem cell or donor lymphocyte infusion donor (not recorded which). It is not recorded whose cells these are; they may come from a transplant donor.

Here the CDR3 reads CASSEGLRLTDTQYF. CDR3 nucleotides: TGTGCCAGCAGTGAAGGACTCCGACTCACAGATACGCAGTATTTT. The V gene is TRBV6-1, the J gene TRBJ2-3; D call uncertain. V gave up 1 base and J gave up 2 bases, with 10 bases separating them. This CDR3 has 15 amino acids. CDR1 is MNHNS and CDR2 is SASEGT in the germline V gene.